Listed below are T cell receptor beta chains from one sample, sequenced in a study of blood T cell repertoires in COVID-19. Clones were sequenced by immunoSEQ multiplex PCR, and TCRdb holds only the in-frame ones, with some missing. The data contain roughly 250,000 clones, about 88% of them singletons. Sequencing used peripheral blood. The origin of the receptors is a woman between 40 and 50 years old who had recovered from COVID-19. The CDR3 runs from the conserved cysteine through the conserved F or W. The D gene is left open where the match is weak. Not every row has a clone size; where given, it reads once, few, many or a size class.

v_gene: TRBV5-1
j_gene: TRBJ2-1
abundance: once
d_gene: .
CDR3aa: CASSRRKGSTYNEQFF
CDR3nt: TGCGCCAGCAGCCGGAGGAAGGGATCTACCTACAATGAGCAGTTCTTC

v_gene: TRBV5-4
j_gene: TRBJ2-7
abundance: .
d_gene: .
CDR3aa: CASSLGGHTLPYEQYF
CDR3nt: TGTGCCAGCAGCTTGGGAGGACACACACTACCCTACGAGCAGTACTTC

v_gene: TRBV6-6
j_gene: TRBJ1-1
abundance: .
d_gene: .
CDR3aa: CASSSGNLGGFF
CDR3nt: TGTGCCAGCAGTTCCGGGAATCTGGGAGGTTTCTTT

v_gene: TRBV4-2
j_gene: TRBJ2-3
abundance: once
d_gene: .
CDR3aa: CASSPKQASGLRPDTQYF
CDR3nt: TGTGCCAGCAGCCCAAAGCAGGCCAGCGGGTTACGTCCAGATACGCAGTATTTT

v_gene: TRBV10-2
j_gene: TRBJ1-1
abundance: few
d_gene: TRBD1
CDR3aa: CASSLSGGTEAFF
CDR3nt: TGCGCCAGCAGTCTATCAGGGGGCACTGAAGCTTTCTTT

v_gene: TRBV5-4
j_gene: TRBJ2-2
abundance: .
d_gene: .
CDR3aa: CASSRGIAAPAGTGELFF
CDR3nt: TGTGCCAGCAGCCGCGGAATAGCGGCCCCAGCTGGCACCGGGGAGCTGTTTTTT

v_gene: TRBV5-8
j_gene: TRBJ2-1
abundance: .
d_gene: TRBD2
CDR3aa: CASSLFRTSGSYLNEQFF
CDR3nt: TGTGCCAGCAGCTTGTTTCGGACTAGCGGGAGCTACCTCAATGAGCAGTTCTTC

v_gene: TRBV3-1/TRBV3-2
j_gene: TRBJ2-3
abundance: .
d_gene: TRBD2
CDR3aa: CASSHPSGGTSDTQYF
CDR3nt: TGTGCCAGCAGCCACCCAAGCGGGGGGACCTCAGATACGCAGTATTTT

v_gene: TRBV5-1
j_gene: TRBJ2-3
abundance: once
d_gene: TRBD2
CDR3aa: CASSLSGGSTDTQYF
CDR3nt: TGCGCCAGCAGCCTTAGCGGGGGAAGCACAGATACGCAGTATTTT

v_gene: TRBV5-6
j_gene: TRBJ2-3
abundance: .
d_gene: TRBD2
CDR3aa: CASSTTSGRAATDTQYF
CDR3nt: TGTGCCAGCAGCACGACTAGCGGGAGGGCCGCAACAGATACGCAGTATTTT

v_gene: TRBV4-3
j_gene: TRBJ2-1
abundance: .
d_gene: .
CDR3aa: CASSQEIGRSSYNEQFF
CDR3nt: TGCGCCAGCAGCCAAGAAATTGGGAGAAGCTCCTACAATGAGCAGTTCTTC

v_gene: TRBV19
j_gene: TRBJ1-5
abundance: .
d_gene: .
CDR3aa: CASSMGGQTFQPQHF
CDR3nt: TGTGCCAGTAGTATGGGTGGGCAGACGTTTCAGCCCCAGCATTTT

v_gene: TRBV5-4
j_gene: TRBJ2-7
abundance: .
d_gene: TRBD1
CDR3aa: CASSLGDSSREQYF
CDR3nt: TGTGCCAGCAGCTTGGGGGACAGCTCGCGGGAGCAGTACTTC

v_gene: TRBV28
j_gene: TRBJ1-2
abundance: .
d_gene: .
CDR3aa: CASSLQQVNYGYTF
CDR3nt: TGTGCCAGCAGTTTACAGCAGGTGAACTATGGCTACACCTTC

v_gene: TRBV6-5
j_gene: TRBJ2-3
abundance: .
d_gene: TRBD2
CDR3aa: CASVRTRSADTQYF
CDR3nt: TGTGCCAGCGTGCGGACTAGAAGCGCAGATACGCAGTATTTT

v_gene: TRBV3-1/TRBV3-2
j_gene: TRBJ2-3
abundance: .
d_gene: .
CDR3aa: CASSQGTGNTQYF
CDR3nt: TGTGCCAGCAGCCAGGGCACTGGTAATACGCAGTATTTT

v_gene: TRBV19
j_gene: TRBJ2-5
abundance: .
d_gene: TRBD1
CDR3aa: CASSTPSGQRETQYF
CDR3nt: TGTGCCAGTAGTACTCCGTCGGGACAGCGAGAGACCCAGTACTTC

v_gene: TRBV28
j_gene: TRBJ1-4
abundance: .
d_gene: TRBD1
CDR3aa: CASSLGGQGEKLFF
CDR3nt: TGTGCCAGCAGTTTAGGGGGACAGGGAGAAAAACTGTTTTTT

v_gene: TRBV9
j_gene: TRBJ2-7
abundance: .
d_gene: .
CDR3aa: CASSVDPRGSYEQYF
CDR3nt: TGTGCCAGCAGCGTAGATCCCCGGGGCTCCTACGAGCAGTACTTC

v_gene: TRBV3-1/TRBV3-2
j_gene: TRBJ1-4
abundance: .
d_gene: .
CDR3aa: CASSLPGSEKLFF
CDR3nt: TGTGCCAGCAGCCTACCAGGAAGCGAAAAACTGTTTTTT

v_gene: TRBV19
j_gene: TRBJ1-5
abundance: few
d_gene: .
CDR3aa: CASTSVAGYQPQHF
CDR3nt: TGTGCCAGTACCTCCGTGGCGGGATATCAGCCCCAGCATTTT

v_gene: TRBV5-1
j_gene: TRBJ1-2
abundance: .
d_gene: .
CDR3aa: CASSSHSGGNYGYTF
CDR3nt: TGCGCCAGCAGCTCCCATTCGGGGGGGAACTATGGCTACACCTTC